This T cell receptor (beta chain) was sequenced in a study of T-cell memory formation after mild COVID-19. About the study: TCR clusters mostly belonged to single donors. Study-wide results and caveats: Some SARS-CoV-2-responding clones were already detected in memory before infection. Balance between CD4 and CD8 was seen in clones contracting day 15 to 85, and a CD4+ lean was seen in later expanders.

For this clonotype: Its specificity is not known. A junction boundary mismatches the germline segment, possibly from a read error.

The CDR3 has 17 residues. Germline CDR1 is MNHEY and CDR2 is SVGAGI. TCRdb itself ran the 5' RACE reads through MiXCR, one entry per CDR3 protein. The sample includes roughly 400,000 distinct CDR3 sequences, 18% of them seen just once. Material for sequencing was PBMCs or a T cell subset sorted from them (not recorded which). The clonotype originates from a man aged 18 to 30 who had mild COVID-19 (a few samples of this study predate the infection). Cell type and time point are not known. The V and J genes are TRBV6-5 and TRBJ2-2; 9 bases map to TRBD2. In DNA form, the CDR3 reads TGTTCCAGCAGCGCATTCGCGGGGGGGCCGGACACCGGGGAGCTGTTTTTT. Encoded protein: CSSSAFAGGPDTGELFF.